The clone carrying this T cell receptor beta chain occurred a few times. Its specificity is not known. The record originates from a study of T cell repertoires in cytomegalovirus infection. Looking at the study overall: CMV epitopes, recently identified HLA-C-restricted and well-studied HLA-B-restricted, were used. CMV infection together with matching HLA type was indicated by public TCR beta signatures. Study results and limitations: Summed public TCR beta family frequency identified CMV carriers bearing the relevant HLA. It was HLA-C-restricted CMV-specific TCR beta clonotypes that dominated the response ex vivo.

Per germline, CDR1 SGHTA and CDR2 FQGNSA. Trimming shortened V by 5 bases and J by 5 bases, and 16 bases separated the two germline ends. CDR3 length: 15 residues. MiXCR, run by TCRdb on the reads, gives a single entry per CDR3 protein. The sample contains hundreds of thousands of distinct CDR3 sequences, under 55% of which appear only once. The TCR comes from a human donor in good health (CMV status not recorded). Some clones in this sample may be carry-over from other donors' samples. The chain has TRBV7-2 and TRBJ2-1; maybe TRBD1 (5 bases). The sequencing used cultured PBMCs, collected from culture after CMV antigen stimulation. CDR3 coding DNA: TGTGCCAGCAGCCTTGGGTCTGGACACCACAATGAGCAGTTCTTC. Translating gives CASSLGSGHHNEQFF.